Listed below are T cell receptor beta chains from one sample, sequenced in a study of circulating tumor DNA in untreated peripheral T-cell lymphoma. Sequenced by immunoSEQ multiplex PCR; TCRdb stores in-frame clones only, minus some. The sample records some 7,200 clones, approximately 62% being singletons. Sequenced material: tumor tissue. The receptor source for this set is a human donor with peripheral T-cell lymphoma. Both conserved end residues are part of each CDR3. Fields, in order: V gene, clone size, D gene, J gene, CDR3 DNA, CDR3 protein. The D gene is left open where the match is weak. Clone size, where shown, is once, few, many, or a class for clones that have expanded.

V: TRBV23-1
size: few
D: TRBD1
J: TRBJ2-1
DNA: TGCGCCAGCAGTCAATCGGCTGTCCCCCGGGACAGGGGATTAAATGAGCAGTTCTTC
CDR3: CASSQSAVPRDRGLNEQFF

V: TRBV6-8
size: NA
D: NA
J: TRBJ1-2
DNA: TGTGCCAGCAGTTTTAGCCCCCGGTTGAGCTACACCTTC
CDR3: CASSFSPRLSYTF

V: TRBV14
size: few
D: TRBD2
J: TRBJ2-7
DNA: TGTGCCAGCAGCCAAAAAAAAGGACTAGACTACGAGCAGTACTTC
CDR3: CASSQKKGLDYEQYF

V: TRBV9
size: NA
D: TRBD1
J: TRBJ2-1
DNA: TGTGCCAGCAGCACAAGGACAGGAGGTAATGAGCAGTTCTTC
CDR3: CASSTRTGGNEQFF

V: TRBV14
size: NA
D: NA
J: TRBJ2-3
DNA: TGTGCCAGCAGCCAGTCAGTTTTGAGGTGGGGCGCAGATACGCAGTATTTT
CDR3: CASSQSVLRWGADTQYF

V: TRBV18
size: few
D: NA
J: TRBJ1-5
DNA: TGTGCCAGCTCACTGGGACCCCCGGAGGGAATACAGCCCCAGCATTTT
CDR3: CASSLGPPEGIQPQHF

V: TRBV19
size: NA
D: NA
J: TRBJ2-7
DNA: TGTGCCAGTAGTAGGGCGGGGCTGAACTACGAGCAGTACTTC
CDR3: CASSRAGLNYEQYF

V: TRBV5-1
size: NA
D: NA
J: TRBJ2-1
DNA: TGCGCCAGCTACAATTCGGTATCCGGCAATGAGCAGTTCTTC
CDR3: CASYNSVSGNEQFF

V: TRBV15
size: NA
D: NA
J: TRBJ2-3
DNA: TGTGCCACCAGTCTCCACCCCAACCCAGATACGCAGTATTTT
CDR3: CATSLHPNPDTQYF

V: TRBV11-3
size: NA
D: NA
J: TRBJ1-3
DNA: TGTGCCAGCATTTCCGGGACCACTGGAAACACCATATATTTT
CDR3: CASISGTTGNTIYF

V: TRBV30
size: NA
D: TRBD2
J: TRBJ2-5
DNA: TGTGCCTGGAGTGTACTTGTGACTAGCGGGACCCAGTACTTC
CDR3: CAWSVLVTSGTQYF

V: TRBV15
size: few
D: NA
J: TRBJ2-1
DNA: TGTGCCACCAGCAGAGATCCACATGGCCGGAGCTCCTACAATGAGCAGTTCTTC
CDR3: CATSRDPHGRSSYNEQFF

V: TRBV9
size: NA
D: TRBD2
J: TRBJ2-3
DNA: TGTGCCAGCAGCGTAATGGGACTAGCCTCTTCAGATACGCAGTATTTT
CDR3: CASSVMGLASSDTQYF

V: TRBV28
size: NA
D: TRBD1
J: TRBJ2-1
DNA: TGTGCCAGCAGTCCGGCCGGGACAGGGGGCGTTTCTGAGCAGTTCTTC
CDR3: CASSPAGTGGVSEQFF

V: TRBV28
size: NA
D: TRBD2
J: TRBJ2-3
DNA: TGTGCCAGCGCGGGGGAGCCAGATACGCAGTATTTT
CDR3: CASAGEPDTQYF

V: TRBV23-1
size: NA
D: NA
J: TRBJ2-6
DNA: TGCGCCAGCAGCGATCGCGGTGCTGGGGCCAACGTCCTGACTTTC
CDR3: CASSDRGAGANVLTF

V: TRBV11-3
size: NA
D: TRBD1
J: TRBJ2-5
DNA: TGTGCCAGCAGCTTAGGGGGACAGGTGGGAGAGACCCAGTACTTC
CDR3: CASSLGGQVGETQYF

V: TRBV18
size: NA
D: TRBD1
J: TRBJ2-7
DNA: TGTGCCAGCTCACCGAACAGGGGCGAGCAGTACTTC
CDR3: CASSPNRGEQYF

V: TRBV9
size: NA
D: TRBD1
J: TRBJ2-5
DNA: TGTGCCAGCAGCGCAAACACCGGACAGGGGGAGACCCAGTACTTC
CDR3: CASSANTGQGETQYF

V: TRBV18
size: NA
D: NA
J: TRBJ1-1
DNA: TGTGCCAGCTCACTAATGACAGCTATGAACACTGAAGCTTTCTTT
CDR3: CASSLMTAMNTEAFF